A selection of T cell receptor beta chains follows, all from one sample in a study of CD8 T cells in ankylosing spondylitis. Via MiXCR, TCRdb re-called the 5' RACE reads, giving one row per CDR3 protein. This table has around 540,000 distinct CDR3 sequences, about 13% appearing once. What was sequenced was blood, either unsorted or a sorted T cell fraction (not recorded which). These receptors all come from a male donor with ankylosing spondylitis. Both conserved end residues are part of each CDR3. D genes are given only for firm matches. Clone sizes are given selectively: once, few, many, or a class where the clone is expanded.

CDR3	DNA	D	J	V	size
CASSQGLVGLTDTQYF	TGTGCCAGCAGCCAAGGGCTAGTCGGTTTAACAGATACGCAGTATTTT	.	TRBJ2-3	TRBV4-2	many
CAISESGVSKAFF	TGTGCCATCAGTGAGAGTGGGGTGTCGAAAGCTTTCTTT	.	TRBJ1-1	TRBV10-3	.
CASDWTGGATDTQYF	TGTGCCAGCGACTGGACAGGGGGCGCGACAGATACGCAGTATTTT	TRBD1	TRBJ2-3	TRBV7-8	few
CASGLAGADTQYF	TGTGCCAGCGGACTAGCGGGGGCAGATACGCAGTATTTT	TRBD2	TRBJ2-3	TRBV14	few
CAWSVARNEQFF	TGTGCCTGGAGTGTGGCCCGGAATGAGCAGTTCTTC	.	TRBJ2-1	TRBV30	few
CASSLGESNTIYF	TGTGCCAGCAGCCTCGGGGAATCAAACACCATATATTTT	.	TRBJ1-3	TRBV13	few
CASSIRDSFNNEQFF	TGTGCCAGTAGTATACGGGACTCCTTTAACAATGAGCAGTTCTTC	.	TRBJ2-1	TRBV19	.
CASSLGLTNNEQFF	TGCGCCAGCAGCTTGGGCCTCACCAACAATGAGCAGTTCTTC	.	TRBJ2-1	TRBV5-1	.
CASSHTYQGSYEQYF	TGTGCCAGCAGCCATACTTATCAGGGTTCCTACGAGCAGTACTTC	.	TRBJ2-7	TRBV7-2	few
CASSFGTYEKAFF	TGTGCCAGCAGCTTCGGGACCTATGAAAAAGCTTTCTTT	.	TRBJ1-1	TRBV7-8	many
CASSPPRWSAGANVLTF	TGCGCCAGCAGCCCCCCCCGGTGGTCTGCCGGGGCCAACGTCCTGACTTTC	.	TRBJ2-6	TRBV4-1	few
CASSLIVNSNQPQHF	TGTGCCAGCAGCTTAATCGTAAATAGCAATCAGCCCCAGCATTTT	.	TRBJ1-5	TRBV7-2	many
CATSRGERRGAQYF	TGTGCCACCAGCAGAGGCGAGCGGCGGGGAGCCCAGTACTTC	.	TRBJ2-5	TRBV15	few
CSITGRQETQYF	TGCAGCATTACAGGGAGGCAAGAGACCCAGTACTTC	.	TRBJ2-5	TRBV29-1	.
CSASWEFSYNEQFF	TGCAGTGCTAGTTGGGAATTCTCCTACAATGAGCAGTTCTTC	.	TRBJ2-1	TRBV20-1	.
CASSLGTPLLNTEAFF	TGCGCCAGCAGCTTGGGGACCCCTCTACTGAACACTGAAGCTTTCTTT	.	TRBJ1-1	TRBV5-1	few
CASSARQGGNTEAFF	TGTGCCAGCAGTGCCCGACAGGGTGGGAACACTGAAGCTTTCTTT	TRBD1	TRBJ1-1	TRBV25-1	few
CSAREAGGVGQFF	TGCAGTGCTAGAGAAGCGGGAGGGGTGGGGCAGTTCTTC	TRBD2	TRBJ2-1	TRBV20-1	few
CASSLSRLTGELFF	TGTGCCAGCAGTTTAAGCCGACTCACCGGGGAGCTGTTTTTT	.	TRBJ2-2	TRBV27	.
CASSLLPRLATGELFF	TGTGCCAGCAGTTTACTTCCTCGACTAGCGACCGGGGAGCTGTTTTTT	TRBD2	TRBJ2-2	TRBV28	.
CASSLSPRDDTEAFF	TGCGCCAGCAGCTTGTCTCCCCGGGACGACACTGAAGCTTTCTTT	.	TRBJ1-1	TRBV5-1	many
CSGQENEKLFF	TGCAGCGGGCAGGAGAATGAAAAACTGTTTTTT	.	TRBJ1-4	TRBV29-1	few
CSAGAKGYEQFF	TGCAGTGCTGGGGCAAAAGGGTATGAGCAGTTCTTC	.	TRBJ2-1	TRBV20-1	few
CSARDLRQGPLEQYF	TGCAGTGCTAGAGATCTCAGACAGGGACCTTTAGAGCAGTACTTC	TRBD1	TRBJ2-7	TRBV20-1	.
CASSQMGAGQETQYF	TGCGCCAGCAGCCAAATGGGAGCGGGCCAAGAGACCCAGTACTTC	.	TRBJ2-5	TRBV4-1	.
CASGTGGGGGEQYF	TGCGCCAGCGGGACAGGTGGGGGAGGAGGCGAGCAGTACTTC	TRBD1	TRBJ2-7	TRBV5-1	few
CASSSLAETDTDTQYF	TGTGCCAGCAGCTCCCTAGCGGAAACCGACACAGATACGCAGTATTTT	TRBD2	TRBJ2-3	TRBV7-9	.
CASSLVAEQYF	TGTGCCAGCAGCTTAGTCGCCGAGCAGTACTTC	.	TRBJ2-7	TRBV7-2	.
CSAPQGAVGTEAFF	TGCAGCGCGCCACAGGGGGCGGTTGGCACTGAAGCTTTCTTT	TRBD1	TRBJ1-1	TRBV29-1	.
CASSYGRELNTEAFF	TGTGCCAGCAGTTACGGGCGGGAGCTGAACACTGAAGCTTTCTTT	.	TRBJ1-1	TRBV6-5	few
CATSRDPSRNSPLHF	TGTGCCACCAGCAGAGATCCCTCCAGGAATTCACCCCTCCACTTT	.	TRBJ1-6	TRBV15	.
CASSQFKGAGDTGELFF	TGTGCCAGCAGCCAGTTTAAGGGGGCAGGCGACACCGGGGAGCTGTTTTTT	TRBD1	TRBJ2-2	TRBV4-2	few
CASSILEAVTDTEAFF	TGTGCCAGCAGTATCCTAGAGGCGGTCACGGACACTGAAGCTTTCTTT	.	TRBJ1-1	TRBV25-1	.
CSARDWQNTGFGTYEQYF	TGCAGTGCTAGAGATTGGCAGAACACGGGCTTCGGTACCTACGAGCAGTACTTC	.	TRBJ2-7	TRBV20-1	few
CASSLEPGQGAADTQYF	TGTGCCAGCAGCTTGGAGCCGGGACAGGGGGCCGCAGATACGCAGTATTTT	TRBD1	TRBJ2-3	TRBV5-5	few
CASSPLQTRPEAFF	TGCGCCAGCAGCCCCCTACAGACGAGACCTGAAGCTTTCTTT	.	TRBJ1-1	TRBV5-1	.
CSARDDLAVAKNIQYF	TGCAGTGCTAGAGATGATCTAGCAGTAGCCAAAAACATTCAGTACTTC	.	TRBJ2-4	TRBV20-1	many
CASSPLAGGNNEQYF	TGTGCCAGCAGCCCACTAGCGGGAGGGAATAACGAGCAGTACTTC	TRBD2	TRBJ2-7	TRBV7-9	few
CASSLNSWGVNTEAFF	TGTGCCAGCAGCTTAAACAGTTGGGGGGTGAACACTGAAGCTTTCTTT	.	TRBJ1-1	TRBV7-6	few
CASSRIPGLAGVEQFF	TGTGCCAGCAGCCGAATTCCGGGACTAGCGGGAGTTGAGCAGTTCTTC	TRBD2	TRBJ2-1	TRBV3-1	many
CAWIAPDRGLTEAFF	TGTGCCTGGATAGCTCCGGACAGGGGGCTTACTGAAGCTTTCTTT	TRBD1	TRBJ1-1	TRBV30	.
CASSELRDRDEQFF	TGTGCCAGCAGTGAACTACGGGACCGGGATGAGCAGTTCTTC	.	TRBJ2-1	TRBV25-1	.
CASSFEAGAPGYNEQFF	TGTGCCAGCAGTTTTGAGGCGGGAGCCCCGGGGTACAATGAGCAGTTCTTC	TRBD2	TRBJ2-1	TRBV12-3/TRBV12-4	.